The following is a T cell receptor (beta chain) sequence with its context. TCRdb's copy holds only in-frame clones and misses some; the assay was immunoSEQ multiplex PCR. This table has 50,000 or so clones, 70% to 90% appearing once. The data stem from a study of radiotherapy plus CTLA-4 blockade in lung cancer. Germline V CDR1 and CDR2: SGHRS, YFSETQ. Trimming stripped 0 bases from V and 0 bases from J, with 10 bases between. CDR3 length equals 16 residues. This receptor was identified in a human donor with non-small cell lung cancer whose response to radiotherapy plus ipilimumab could not be evaluated. This chain connects TRBV5-1 to TRBJ1-3; tentatively, D is TRBD1 (6 bases). This specimen was peripheral blood, taken from a patient treated with radiotherapy plus ipilimumab. The CDR3, as DNA: TGCGCCAGCAGCTTGGCCGGGGACACCTCTGGAAACACCATATATTTT. Protein: CASSLAGDTSGNTIYF.